The T cell receptor (beta chain) described here comes from a study of T-cell memory formation after mild COVID-19. Trimming removed 3 bases at V and 0 bases at J, with 10 bases between. This CDR3 has 15 amino acids. Germline CDR1 SGHDT, CDR2 YYEEEE. A single record per CDR3 protein comes from TCRdb applying MiXCR to the 5' RACE reads. The repertoire consists of 340,000 or so distinct CDR3 sequences, with 10% to 15% occurring once and the leading ten covering over 20%. This receptor was taken from a man in his late teens or twenties who had mild COVID-19 (a few samples of this study predate the infection). Cell type and time point are not known. The material sequenced was PBMCs or a T cell subset sorted from them (not recorded which). V and J are TRBV5-6 and TRBJ1-5; D is possibly TRBD1 (6 bases). The CDR3 loop is CASSSRQASNQPQHF. The DNA of the CDR3 is TGTGCCAGCAGCTCCCGACAGGCTAGCAATCAGCCCCAGCATTTT.